This T cell receptor beta chain is from a study of shared clonotypes between healthy human individuals. Study background: CD4 naive cells filled three plates per donor, CD4 memory three, CD8 naive two and CD8 memory one.

Trimming took 5 bases from V and 5 from J; bases not matched to a gene: 15. The germline gives CDR1 SGHNT, CDR2 YENEEA. The CDR3 consists of 17 residues. Some clones are missing from TCRdb's copy, which holds only in-frame ones; the method was immunoSEQ multiplex PCR. This sample has about 1 million clones, with around 74% found just once. The chain links TRBV11-3 to TRBJ2-5; 9 bases match TRBD2. Sequenced: memory CD4+ T cells sorted from blood. Subset here: CD45RA-negative fraction. The receptor comes from a man younger than 35 in good health. CDR3 sequence: CASSPGSGSGAYETQYF. Written as DNA, the CDR3 is TGTGCCAGCAGCCCGGGTAGCGGGAGTGGGGCCTATGAGACCCAGTACTTC.